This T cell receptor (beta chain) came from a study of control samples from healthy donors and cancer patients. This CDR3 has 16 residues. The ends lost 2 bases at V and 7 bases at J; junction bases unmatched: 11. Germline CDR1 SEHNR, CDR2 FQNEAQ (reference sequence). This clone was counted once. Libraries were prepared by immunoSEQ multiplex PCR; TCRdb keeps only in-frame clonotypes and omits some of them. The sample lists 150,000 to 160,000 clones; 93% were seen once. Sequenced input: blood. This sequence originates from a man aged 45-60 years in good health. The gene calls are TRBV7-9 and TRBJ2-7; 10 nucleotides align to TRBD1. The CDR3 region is CASSLQMTGGPGEQYF. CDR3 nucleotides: TGTGCCAGCAGCTTACAAATGACAGGGGGCCCAGGGGAGCAGTACTTC.